The sequence of this T cell receptor (beta chain) was determined in a study of OX40 agonist ivuxolimab in advanced cancers. Study conclusions and caveats: Low levels of normalized T-cell clonal expansion also appeared in some nonresponders.

Trimming shortened V by 4 bases and J by 0 bases, and 13 bases separated the two germline ends. The CDR3 is made up of 17 amino acids. This clone was observed a few times. Its antigen is as yet unknown. The repertoire was sequenced with immunoSEQ multiplex PCR; TCRdb's copy has only in-frame clones and lacks some. The data hold some 130,000 clones, with just over 90% observed a single time. The J gene is TRBJ1-6, the V gene TRBV23-1; tentatively, D is TRBD1 (5 bases). TRBV23-1 is given ORF status, its function remaining uncertain. The source is an adult with an advanced solid tumor such as melanoma, head and neck, liver or kidney cancer. The sequencing here drew on CD4+ or CD8+ T cells sorted from blood, taken in a trial of the OX40 agonist ivuxolimab. This chain's CDR3 is CASSRWTRGSYNSPLHF. The CDR3 DNA sequence: TGCGCCAGCAGTCGATGGACAAGAGGCTCCTATAATTCACCCCTCCACTTT.